This T cell receptor (beta chain) comes out of a study of technical replicates of blood from a few donors. The CDR3 covers 13 residues. Germline V gene lookup returns CDR1 SEHNR and CDR2 FQNEAQ (reference sequence). Trimming removed 1 base from V and 5 bases from J, with 8 bases in between. Produced via immunoSEQ multiplex PCR; TCRdb's table is partial and in-frame only. The data contain 60,000 to 90,000 clones, roughly 97% of them singletons. The chain recombines TRBV7-9 with TRBJ1-1, with TRBD1 as a possible D gene (5 bases). This clonotype was sampled from a human donor in good health. Material for sequencing was T cells isolated from PBMCs. The CDR3 DNA sequence: TGTGCCAGCAGCTTAGGGGGGGGGACTGAAGCTTTCTTT. It is translated as CASSLGGGTEAFF.